This T cell receptor (beta chain) derives from a study of T-cell reconstitution after alpha-beta-depleted transplantation in children. The TCRbeta library was prepared with unique molecular identifiers. Using its own MiXCR run on the PCR reads, TCRdb lists one record per CDR3 protein. The table lists 70,000 or so distinct CDR3 sequences, 9.5% to 13% of them singletons. The CDR3 extends over 16 amino acids. Germline loops: CDR1 SGHVS, CDR2 FQNEAQ. V lost 8 bases, J lost 0 bases, and 17 bases lay in between. This clonotype came up many times. Its target is unknown. Study observations and caveats: The authors attributed T-cell counts and diversity one year after transplant mostly to newly produced T cells.

The chain couples TRBV7-8 to TRBJ2-1; a possible D gene is TRBD2 (6 bases). The clonotype was recovered from a boy younger than 18 with acute myeloid leukemia, due to receive a stem cell transplant. This material consisted of PBMCs, taken before TCRalphabeta/CD19-depleted stem cell transplant. CDR3 DNA sequence: TGTGCCAGCCTAACTGGGGAGGCGATCTCCTACAATGAGCAGTTCTTC. Encoded protein: CASLTGEAISYNEQFF.